This TCR beta chain originates from a study of long-term antiretroviral therapy in people with HIV. Study findings and constraints: Nothing was known about ART adherence, viral resistance or changes in therapy. Transplant-donor-level diversity was not reached after ART, though diversity increased.

Treatment for all HIV-infected participants took place in the United States. CDR1 and CDR2 (germline): SQVTM, ANQGSEA. The ends were cut back, 5 bases at V and 3 bases at J, with 11 bases in the middle. The CDR3 contains 12 residues. A note on this clone: The antigen is undetermined.

It was version v3.0 of the immunoSEQ assay that was run at survey level. The sequencing target was about 35,000-55,000 T-cell genomes per sample. TCRdb's copy holds only in-frame clones and misses some; the assay was immunoSEQ multiplex PCR. The sample has fewer than 30,000 clones; 85% to 90% are singletons. The V and J genes are TRBV29-1 and TRBJ2-7; D unclear. This receptor was identified in a man aged 25-45 years with HIV. The sample was unsorted PBMCs, taken about 4.5 years after starting antiretroviral therapy. Written as DNA, the CDR3 is TGCAGCGTTCGTAACGGCTACTACGAGCAGTACTTC. The encoded protein is CSVRNGYYEQYF.